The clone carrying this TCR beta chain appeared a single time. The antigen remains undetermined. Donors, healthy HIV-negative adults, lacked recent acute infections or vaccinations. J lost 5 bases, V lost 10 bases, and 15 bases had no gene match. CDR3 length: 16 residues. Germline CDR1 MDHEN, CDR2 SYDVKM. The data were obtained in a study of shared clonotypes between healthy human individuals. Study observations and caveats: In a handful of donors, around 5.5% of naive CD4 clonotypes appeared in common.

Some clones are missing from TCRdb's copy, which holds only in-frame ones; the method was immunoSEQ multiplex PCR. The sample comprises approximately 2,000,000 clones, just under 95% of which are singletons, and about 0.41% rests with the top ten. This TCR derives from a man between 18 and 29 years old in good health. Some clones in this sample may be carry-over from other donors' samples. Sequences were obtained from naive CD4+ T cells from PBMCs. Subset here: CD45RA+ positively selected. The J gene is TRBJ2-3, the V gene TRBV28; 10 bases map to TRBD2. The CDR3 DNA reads TGTGCCACCTTTCCCCCACTAGCGGGATGGATAGATACGCAGTATTTT. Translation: CATFPPLAGWIDTQYF.